This TCR beta chain emerged from a study of cytomegalovirus exposure and HLA in healthy donors. General study results and limits: Researchers catalogued approximately 170 TCR beta chains as cytomegalovirus-associated. Many donors carried some public TCRs, although rarity characterized most TCR sequences.

Germline loops: CDR1 LNHNV, CDR2 YYDKDF (reference sequence). V dropped 0 bases and J dropped 0; count of bases not matched to a gene: 11. The length of the CDR3 is 21 residues. Note on this clone: As yet, its antigen is unknown.

The donors formed part of the approximately 110-subject validation cohort, distinct from the roughly 730-subject first cohort. Assay: immunoSEQ multiplex PCR; the TCRdb copy retains only in-frame clones and omits some. The sample includes fewer than 200,000 clones, about 89% seen only once; the top ten take under 3.5%. This sequence joins TRBV15 and TRBJ2-5, with TRBD2 identical over 15 bases. This receptor was taken from a man between 18 and 29 years old in good health and CMV-seropositive. Sequencing used PBMCs. CDR3 coding DNA: TGTGCCACCAGCAGAGATCTATTCGGACTAGCGGGAGGGACGAACCAAGAGACCCAGTACTTC. Translation gives CATSRDLFGLAGGTNQETQYF.